This TCR beta chain appears in the sequencing data of a study of spatial heterogeneity in lung cancer. This clonotype was counted at least ten times. Antigen unknown. The CDR3 spans 12 residues. CDR1 MDHEN and CDR2 SYDVKM come from the germline V gene. The V end was cut by 4 bases, the J end by 3 bases, with 7 bases between. Each TCR cDNA molecule bore a unique molecular identifier. MiXCR, run by TCRdb on the 5' RACE reads, gives a single entry per CDR3 protein. Here the sample spans about 12,000 distinct CDR3 sequences, around 15% being singletons. Regarding the study as a whole: TCRs found ubiquitously expanded in tumor appeared in blood more at resection than at follow-up.

This sample's time point: sample taken at primary tumor resection. In each case, whole RNA from tumor, nontumor lung or frozen PBMC was sequenced unsorted. The sequencing used PBMCs, collected at surgery. The chain joins TRBV28 to TRBJ2-7, with TRBD1 as a possible D gene (6 bases). The source of this sequence is a female donor with early-stage non-small cell lung cancer. The CDR3 region is CASSSDSYEQYF. In DNA form, the CDR3 reads TGTGCCAGCAGTTCGGACAGCTACGAGCAGTACTTC. The variable domain in full, completed from reference TRBV28 and TRBJ2-7, reads DVKVTQSSRYLVKRTGEKVFLECVQDMDHENMFWYRQDPGLGLRLIYFSYDVKMKEKGDIPEGYSVSREKKERFSLILESASTNQTSMYLCASSSDSYEQYFGPGTRLTVT.